The sequence of this T cell receptor (beta chain) was determined in a study of cytomegalovirus exposure and HLA in healthy donors. Whole-study results and caveats: V- and J-gene trimming in TCR beta was tied to a missense DCLRE1C variant by an analysis performed later. Immune exposure information available was restricted to CMV serostatus.

This clone has only a few counts. The antigen remains undetermined. At one end, the junction sequence differs from germline, possibly due to a read error. The primer mix had 60 Vbeta and 13 Jbeta primers. The data were produced by immunoSEQ multiplex PCR, yet TCRdb's version contains in-frame clones alone and is incomplete. The profile shows some 150,000 clones, approximately 80% of them singletons. The TCR sequence derives from a man between 18 and 35 years old in good health and CMV-seropositive. Material: PBMCs.

DNA for the CDR3: TGTGCCAGCAGCCCAACCTTTGGGGCTACTGGGGCCAACGGCCTGACTTTC. It yields the protein CASSPTFGATGANGLTF. This chain joins TRBV5-4 and TRBJ2-6, with a weak D call TRBD1 (5 bases). The CDR3 spans 17 residues. Germline CDR1 is SGHNT and CDR2 is YYREEE (reference sequence).